This TCR beta chain was recovered during a study of blood T cells in healthy people across ages. For the study at large: The template switching approach captured approximately one barcoded beta molecule for every two T cells.

Points from the study as a whole: Whereas aged donors had fewer naive CD4+ cells, long-lived donors had more of them and higher diversity. With naive T cell percentage, TCR beta diversity showed a strong correlation. Unknown CMV status may confound age-related changes in expanded clones.

Using a J-beta primer mix together with a sample-barcoded 5' primer, a second PCR was run for about 7 to 12 cycles. TCRdb passed the 5' RACE reads through MiXCR, listing each CDR3 protein once. The profile shows roughly 930,000 distinct CDR3 sequences, roughly 50% of them singletons. Turning to this clonotype: Antigen specificity is unknown.

The source material was blood. This clonotype was sampled from a man aged 30-40 years in good health.

The DNA for the CDR3 is TGCAGTGCTAAGGAAGGGGGGGGTTCCTACGAGCAGTACTTC. This translates into CSAKEGGGSYEQYF. The genes are TRBV20-1 and TRBJ2-7, with D possibly matching TRBD2 (7 bases). The CDR3 runs to 14 residues. Trimming left V 4 bases short and J 1 base short, with 14 bases between. Germline V gene lookup returns CDR1 DFQATT and CDR2 SNEGSKA (reference sequence).